Included here is one T cell receptor beta chain sequence, with context. The antigen is undetermined. Generated by immunoSEQ multiplex PCR, the TCRdb table keeps only in-frame clones and is missing some. The sample lists about 170,000 clones; roughly 85% were seen once. Second-dose timings of about 4 or about 12 weeks were pooled. The ends were cut back, 4 bases at V and 7 bases at J, with 15 bases in the middle. The CDR3 is made up of 14 amino acids. Per germline, CDR1 SGHKS and CDR2 YYEKEE (reference sequence). The data stem from a study of T cell responses to AZD1222 COVID-19 vaccine. Study results and caveats: Only six or seven AZD1222 recipients tested seropositive at baseline. Donors were chiefly white British, with a greater number of females, and clonal diversity was perhaps underestimated.

The sequences come from peripheral blood, collected 28 days after the second AZD1222 dose. The chain recombines TRBV5-5 with TRBJ2-1; D may be TRBD1 (6 bases). The sequence derives from an adult who received the AZD1222 COVID-19 vaccine. Here the CDR3 reads CASSLSSGVNEQFF. Here the CDR3 DNA reads TGTGCCAGCAGCCTGAGTTCAGGGGTGAATGAGCAGTTCTTC.